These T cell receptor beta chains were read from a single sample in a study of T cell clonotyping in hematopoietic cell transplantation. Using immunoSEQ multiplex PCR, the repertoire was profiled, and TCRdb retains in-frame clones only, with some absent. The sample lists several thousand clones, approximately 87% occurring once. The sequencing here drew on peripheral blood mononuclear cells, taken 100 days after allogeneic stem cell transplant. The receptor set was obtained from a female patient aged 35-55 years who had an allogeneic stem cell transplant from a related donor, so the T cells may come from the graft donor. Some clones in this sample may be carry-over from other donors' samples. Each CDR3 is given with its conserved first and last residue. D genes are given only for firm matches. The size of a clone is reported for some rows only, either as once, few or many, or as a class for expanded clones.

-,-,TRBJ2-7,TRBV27,TGTGCCAGCAGCCTAGATCACAGGTCGGACGAGCAGTACTTC,CASSLDHRSDEQYF
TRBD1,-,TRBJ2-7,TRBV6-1,TGTGCCAGCAGTGTATCCGGGACAGGGGGCTCCTACGAGCAGTACTTC,CASSVSGTGGSYEQYF
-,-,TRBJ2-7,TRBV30,TGTGCCTTCCTGGGCAGCGACTACGAGCAGTACTTC,CAFLGSDYEQYF
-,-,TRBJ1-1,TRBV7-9,TGTGCCAGCAGCTTTTCTATTTCGGGGGCTTTCTTT,CASSFSISGAFF
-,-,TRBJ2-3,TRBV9,TGTGCCAGCAGCGTAGGACCAGATACGCAGTATTTT,CASSVGPDTQYF
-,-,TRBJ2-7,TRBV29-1,TGCAGCGTAGGGGGGAATCAGCTCTACGAGCAGTACTTC,CSVGGNQLYEQYF
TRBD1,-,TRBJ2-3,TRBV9,TGTGCCAGCAGCGTAGGACAGGGCGGCACAGATACGCAGTATTTT,CASSVGQGGTDTQYF
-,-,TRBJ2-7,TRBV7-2,TGTGCCAGCAGCTTAGGCAGGGGCTACGAGCAGTACTTC,CASSLGRGYEQYF
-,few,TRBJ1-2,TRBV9,TGTGCCAGCAGCGTAGCGGCCGACTATGGCTACACCTTC,CASSVAADYGYTF
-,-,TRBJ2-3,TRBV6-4,TGTGCCAGCAGTGAAGGCAGCACAGATACGCAGTATTTT,CASSEGSTDTQYF
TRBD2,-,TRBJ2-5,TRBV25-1,TGTGCCAGCAGACCTAGCGGGGAATCGGAGACCCAGTACTTC,CASRPSGESETQYF
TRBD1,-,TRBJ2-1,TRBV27,TGTGCCAGCAGTTCCCGGACAGGCTCCTACAATGAGCAGTTCTTC,CASSSRTGSYNEQFF
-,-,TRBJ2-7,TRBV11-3,TGTGCCAGCAGCTTCCGGGACACAACCTACGAGCAGTACTTC,CASSFRDTTYEQYF
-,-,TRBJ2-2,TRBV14,TGTGCCAGCAGCCAAACCCGGCCCGGGGAGCTGTTTTTT,CASSQTRPGELFF
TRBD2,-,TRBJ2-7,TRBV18,TGTGCCAGCTCACCACCTGTGACTAGCGGGAGAGGTACCTACGAGCAGTACTTC,CASSPPVTSGRGTYEQYF
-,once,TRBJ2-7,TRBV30,TGTGCCTGGACAGGGCTAGGGACCTACGAGCAGTACTTC,CAWTGLGTYEQYF
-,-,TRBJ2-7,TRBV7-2,TGTGCCAGCAGTTCCGGGCTCTACGAGCAGTACTTC,CASSSGLYEQYF
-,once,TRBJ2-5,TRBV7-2,TGTGCCAGCAGCTTATTAGGGGGGCCGGAGGCCCAGTACTTC,CASSLLGGPEAQYF
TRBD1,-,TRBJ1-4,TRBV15,TGTGCCACCAGCTCCGGAAGGACAGGCTCTAATGAAAAACTGTTTTTT,CATSSGRTGSNEKLFF
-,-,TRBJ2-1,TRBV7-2,TGTGCCAGCAGCCACCTGGGAGTTGAGCAGTTCTTC,CASSHLGVEQFF
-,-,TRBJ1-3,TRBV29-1,TGCAGCATTAGGACGGGGAGCTCTGGAAACACCATATATTTT,CSIRTGSSGNTIYF
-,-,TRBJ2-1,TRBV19,TGTGCCAGTAGCCCATTGAGTAGCGGAGCGCCAGGGAAGCAGTTCTTC,CASSPLSSGAPGKQFF
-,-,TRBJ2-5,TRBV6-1,TGTGCCACCGGCAGGGTGGGAGAGACCCAGTACTTC,CATGRVGETQYF
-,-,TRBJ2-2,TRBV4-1,TGCGCCAGCAGCCAAGCGGACATGGGGTTTACCACCGGGGAGCTGTTTTTT,CASSQADMGFTTGELFF